This TCR beta chain was profiled in a study of T cell repertoires in cytomegalovirus infection. Study context: The authors used CMV epitopes that were HLA-C-restricted (recently identified) and HLA-B-restricted (well studied). Overall study results and limits: Carriers of CMV plus the relevant HLA were identified by cumulative public TCR beta family frequency. HLA-C-restricted CMV-specific TCR beta clonotypes were dominant in the ex vivo response.

One entry per CDR3 protein results from TCRdb running MiXCR on the reads. The sample lists about a million distinct CDR3 sequences; approximately 31% were seen once. Trimming took 3 bases from V and 3 from J; bases not matched to a gene: 8. The CDR3 runs 17 residues. Germline CDR1 SEHNR, CDR2 FQNEAQ (reference sequence). Comment on this clonotype: Its antigen is not identified.

Sample: cultured CD8+ T cells from PBMCs, taken from culture after CMV antigen stimulation. This sequence was found in a human donor in good health (CMV status not recorded). Some clones in this sample may be carry-over from other donors' samples. The gene calls are TRBV7-9 and TRBJ2-1; 10 nucleotides match TRBD2. The CDR3 is CASSFSGGAYLYNEQFF. In DNA, the CDR3 is TGTGCCAGCAGCTTCAGCGGGGGGGCCTACCTCTACAATGAGCAGTTCTTC. The whole variable domain, remainder taken from reference TRBV7-9 and TRBJ2-1, is DTGVSQNPRHKITKRGQNVTFRCDPISEHNRLYWYRQTLGQGPEFLTYFQNEAQLEKSRLLSDRFSAERPKGSFSTLEIQRTEQGDSAMYLCASSFSGGAYLYNEQFFGPGTRLTVL.